This passage covers 28 T cell receptor beta chains from one sample sequenced in a study of CD8 T cells in ankylosing spondylitis. TCRdb passed the 5' RACE reads through MiXCR, listing each CDR3 protein once. Found here are fewer than 200,000 distinct CDR3 sequences, roughly 18% of them singletons; the top ten hold 4.3%. Sequenced: blood, either unsorted or a sorted T cell fraction (not recorded which). The origin of the receptors is a male donor aged 10-29 years with ankylosing spondylitis or in good health (not recorded which).

This clonotype was detected many times. Written as DNA, the CDR3 is TGTGCCAGCACCGAGGGGCAGGGTGGGACTGAAGCTTTCTTT. It yields the protein CASTEGQGGTEAFF. The rearrangement joins TRBV12-3 or TRBV12-4 to TRBJ1-1, with a weak D call TRBD1 (5 bases). There are 14 residues in the CDR3. V shed 7 bases and J shed 5 bases, with 17 bases lying between them.

The count of this clonotype is one. The rearrangement uses TRBV11-3 and TRBJ2-5; D unclear. The CDR3 has 13 amino acids. Trimming shortened V by 5 bases and J by 5 bases, and 12 bases separated the two germline ends. Germline V lookup: CDR1 SGHNT, CDR2 YENEEA. The CDR3 reads CASSRTDGETQYF. The CDR3 DNA reads TGTGCCAGCAGCCGAACTGACGGGGAGACCCAGTACTTC.

This clonotype was recorded many times. The chain uses TRBV28 and TRBJ2-7; TRBD2 matches 10 bases. V trimming: 8 bases; J trimming: 3 bases; junction bases outside the gene matches: 10. The CDR3 is made up of 15 amino acids. Germline CDR1 and CDR2: MDHEN and SYDVKM. In DNA, the CDR3 is TGTGCCAGCTTTTCAAGCGGGAGGGCCTACTACGAGCAGTACTTC. Protein sequence: CASFSSGRAYYEQYF.

Ten or more counts support this clonotype. V gene TRBV10-3 combines with J gene TRBJ2-2, with D perhaps matching TRBD2 (6 bases). The CDR3 extends over 13 amino acids. Germline assignment: CDR1 ENHRY and CDR2 SYGVKD. V was trimmed by 7 bases and J by 7 bases, leaving 13 bases between them. The CDR3 bases are TGTGCCATCACCAGGGTCGGGGGCGGGGAGCTGTTTTTT. This sequence encodes CAITRVGGGELFF.

This clonotype occurred many times. This chain connects TRBV10-3 to TRBJ2-1; 9 nucleotides align to TRBD2. The germline CDR1 and CDR2 sequences are ENHRY and SYGVKD. V gave up 6 bases and J gave up 5 bases; unmatched junction bases: 8. The CDR3 spans 15 residues. CDR3 sequence (DNA): TGTGCCATCAGGGACCTAGCGGGATCGCACAATGAGCAGTTCTTC. The encoded protein is CAIRDLAGSHNEQFF.

Note on this clonotype: A much larger clone differs by one base, so this may be a read error. The chain joins TRBV11-2 to TRBJ2-3; D call uncertain. The CDR3 runs to 13 residues. V lost 1 base and J 5 bases, leaving 7 bases between the germline ends. CDR1 and CDR2 (germline): SGHAT, FQNNGV. The CDR3 here is CASSLGWGDTQYF. In DNA, the CDR3 is TGTGCCAGCAGCTTAGGATGGGGAGATACGCAGTATTTT.

This chain links TRBV29-1 with TRBJ2-3; 7 bases align to TRBD2. The CDR3 loop spans 15 amino acids. The V gene's germline CDR1 is SQVTM and CDR2 ANQGSEA. V was pared by 0 bases and J by 1 base, with 4 bases of the junction left unmatched. As DNA, the CDR3 is TGCAGCGTTGAAGATTTCCGGGGGGGCACAGATACGCAGTATTTT. The encoded protein is CSVEDFRGGTDTQYF.

There are many counts of this clonotype. The chain recombines TRBV5-6 with TRBJ1-5; D is ambiguous. The CDR3 has 12 amino acids. V was cut by 0 bases and J by 6 bases, with 4 bases left in between. Germline-derived CDR1 and CDR2 are SGHDT and YYEEEE. CDR3 protein: CASSLEPQPQHF. DNA for the CDR3: TGTGCCAGCAGCTTGGAGCCTCAGCCCCAGCATTTT. Based on the CDR3 plus reference TRBV5-6 and TRBJ1-5, the full variable domain is DAGVTQSPTHLIKTRGQQVTLRCSPKSGHDTVSWYQQALGQGPQFIFQYYEEEERQRGNFPDRFSGHQFPNYSSELNVNALLLGDSALYLCASSLEPQPQHFGDGTRLSIL.

Ten or more counts support this clonotype. The V and J genes are TRBV5-1 and TRBJ1-1; TRBD1 matches at 10 bases. In germline, CDR1 is SGHRS, CDR2 YFSETQ. The CDR3 has 16 residues. The J segment lost 5 bases and the V segment lost 0 bases, leaving 7 bases of the junction unmatched. CDR3 coding DNA: TGCGCCAGCAGCTTGGGGGACAGGGGTTCGGAAACTGAAGCTTTCTTT. This gives the protein CASSLGDRGSETEAFF.

This clonotype was observed many times. The chain combines TRBV5-1 with TRBJ2-7; D gene uncertain. CDR3 length equals 13 residues. Trimming stripped 6 bases from V and 2 bases from J, with 12 bases between. In germline, CDR1 is SGHRS, CDR2 YFSETQ. CDR3 sequence: CASTLGLTYEQYF. The CDR3 DNA follows: TGCGCCAGCACCCTCGGCCTTACCTACGAGCAGTACTTC.

This clonotype came up many times. The chain carries TRBV11-2 and TRBJ2-3; 7 nucleotides align to TRBD2. Trimming cost V 4 bases and J 2 bases; bases outside gene matches: 6. The germline CDR1 and CDR2 sequences are SGHAT and FQNNGV. The length of the CDR3 is 15 residues. The CDR3 loop reads CASSWTSVSTDTQYF. The CDR3 DNA follows: TGTGCCAGCAGCTGGACTAGTGTGTCCACAGATACGCAGTATTTT.

This clonotype was observed many times. The chain uses TRBV20-1 and TRBJ1-2, with a possible D match to TRBD1 (6 bases). With 6 bases removed from V and 5 bases from J, the gap between germline ends came to 16 bases. The CDR3 sequence is 13 residues long. Germline values: CDR1 DFQATT, CDR2 SNEGSKA (reference sequence). The CDR3 DNA reads TGCAGTGCCAACGCCGGGACACTATATGGCTACACCTTC. This codes for CSANAGTLYGYTF.

This clonotype occurred many times. This chain uses TRBV7-9 with TRBJ2-5, with 8 bases that match TRBD1. CDR3 length: 16 residues. CDR1 and CDR2 from the germline V gene are SEHNR and FQNEAQ (reference sequence). V gave up 5 bases and J gave up 1 base; unmatched junction bases: 9. Written as DNA, the CDR3 is TGTGCCAGCAGCCCTTACGGGACAGGTCCCCAAGAGACCCAGTACTTC. It codes for CASSPYGTGPQETQYF.

The J gene is TRBJ2-5, the V gene TRBV12-3 or TRBV12-4; tentatively, D is TRBD1 or TRBD2 (6 bases each). The ends were cut back, 5 bases at V and 4 bases at J, with 14 bases in the middle. The CDR3 has 14 residues. CDR3 sequence: CASSPLGGRETQYF. As DNA, the CDR3 is TGTGCCAGCAGTCCCCTAGGGGGGAGAGAGACCCAGTACTTC.

The table lists this clonotype with many counts. The chain employs TRBV29-1 and TRBJ2-7; 9 nucleotides agree with TRBD2. J gave up 2 bases and V 1 base, and 6 bases lay outside the gene matches. Germline V gene lookup returns CDR1 SQVTM and CDR2 ANQGSEA. The CDR3 covers 15 residues. As DNA, the CDR3 is TGCAGCGTTGAAGGGACTAGCGAACGTACCTACGAGCAGTACTTC. It codes for CSVEGTSERTYEQYF.

At least ten counts were recorded for this clonotype. This chain connects TRBV3-1 to TRBJ2-5; TRBD2 matches 9 bases. CDR1 is LGHDT and CDR2 is YNNKEL in the germline V gene (reference sequence). The CDR3 is 15 residues long. Germline trimming cut 8 bases from V and 4 bases from J; bases unmatched to any gene: 11. This CDR3 reads CASEGGRGFRETQYF. DNA of the CDR3: TGTGCCAGCGAGGGCGGGAGGGGGTTCAGAGAGACCCAGTACTTC.

This clonotype was seen at least ten times. The chain couples TRBV15 to TRBJ2-3, with 10 bases fitting TRBD2. Germline loops: CDR1 LNHNV, CDR2 YYDKDF (reference sequence). The CDR3 is made up of 14 amino acids. V shed 8 bases and J 6 bases; nucleotides not matched to a gene: 8. DNA for the CDR3: TGTGCCACCGGGAGGGCTAGCGGGAGTGATACGCAGTATTTT. Protein: CATGRASGSDTQYF. Full variable domain (missing parts from reference TRBV15 and TRBJ2-3): DAMVIQNPRYQVTQFGKPVTLSCSQTLNHNVMYWYQQKSSQAPKLLFHYYDKDFNNEADTPDNFQSRRPNTSFCFLDIRSPGLGDTAMYLCATGRASGSDTQYFGPGTRLTVL.

This clonotype was observed a few times. The chain joins TRBV6-2 or TRBV6-3 to TRBJ2-1, with unresolved D. Deletions cut 5 bases from V and 10 bases from J, with 9 bases between. This CDR3 region has 11 residues. Germline V gene sequence: CDR1 MNHEY, CDR2 SVGEGT. CDR3 nucleotide sequence: TGTGCCAGCAGTCGAGACACCGAGCAGTTCTTC. Its translation is CASSRDTEQFF.

This rearrangement joins TRBV7-2 to TRBJ2-2, with 7 bases identical to TRBD2. The V segment lost 1 base and the J segment 6 bases; nucleotides outside the gene matches: 5. The length of the CDR3 is 15 residues. Germline V gene lookup returns CDR1 SGHTA and CDR2 FQGNSA. The CDR3 here is CASSLGEGWSGELFF. CDR3 DNA: TGTGCCAGCAGCTTAGGGGAGGGCTGGTCCGGGGAGCTGTTTTTT.

This clonotype was seen ten or more times. The rearrangement joins TRBV30 to TRBJ2-1, with D possibly being TRBD2 (5 bases). Germline V CDR1 and CDR2: GTSNPN, SVGIG (reference sequence). CDR3 length: 15 residues. Trimming stripped 3 bases from V and 2 bases from J, with 14 bases between. For the CDR3, the DNA is TGTGCCTGGAGCCCTATTGGGAGTGCCTACAATGAGCAGTTCTTC. Protein product: CAWSPIGSAYNEQFF.

This clonotype was observed at least ten times. This chain uses TRBV6-2 or TRBV6-3 with TRBJ2-4; 7 nucleotides match TRBD1. This CDR3 is 16 amino acids long. Germline V gene lookup returns CDR1 MNHEY and CDR2 SVGEGT. V trimming: 6 bases; J trimming: 6 bases; junction bases outside the gene matches: 14. CDR3 sequence: CASSAQGKQGINIQYF. Written as DNA, the CDR3 is TGTGCCAGCAGCGCCCAGGGGAAACAGGGGATAAACATTCAGTACTTC.

There are many counts of this clonotype. The chain employs TRBV20-1 and TRBJ2-3, with 7 bases aligning to TRBD2. The CDR3 is 12 amino acids. CDR1 is DFQATT and CDR2 is SNEGSKA in the germline V gene (reference sequence). Here the CDR3 DNA reads TGCAGCGCTTCTGCTAGCGGAGATACGCAGTATTTT. Translated, it gives CSASASGDTQYF.

This clonotype was recorded many times. The V call is TRBV12-3 or TRBV12-4, the J call TRBJ1-2; D possibly corresponds to TRBD1 (6 bases). V was shortened by 5 bases and J by 0 bases, with 25 bases between the two germline ends. The CDR3 contains 19 residues. CDR3 coding DNA: TGTGCCAGCAGTCCTCAAGGGACACGCGACACCTTTACTAACTATGGCTACACCTTC. Translation: CASSPQGTRDTFTNYGYTF.

This clonotype occurred many times. This rearrangement joins TRBV12-3 or TRBV12-4 to TRBJ2-3; D unclear. Trimming left V 3 bases short and J 0 bases short, with 13 bases between. The CDR3 is made up of 16 amino acids. CDR3 loop: CASSLSGQSSTDTQYF. The CDR3 coding sequence is TGTGCCAGCAGTTTGTCCGGGCAGTCGAGCACAGATACGCAGTATTTT.

This clonotype was picked up a small number of times. The chain joins TRBV9 to TRBJ2-1; 8 bases match TRBD2. V lost 0 bases to trimming and J lost 1 base; unmatched junction nucleotides: 3. The CDR3 runs 16 residues. In germline, CDR1 is SGDLS, CDR2 YYNGEE. The CDR3 protein is CASSVGAGVSYNEQFF. The CDR3 bases are TGTGCCAGCAGCGTAGGAGCGGGAGTATCCTACAATGAGCAGTTCTTC.

This clonotype was counted many times. This chain connects TRBV5-6 to TRBJ2-2, with TRBD2 matching over 11 bases. The CDR3 extends over 16 amino acids. V was clipped by 4 bases and J by 4 bases; unmatched bases: 6. Per germline, CDR1 SGHDT and CDR2 YYEEEE. The CDR3 region is CASSKAGLAGTGELFF. CDR3 nucleotide sequence: TGTGCCAGCAGCAAAGCAGGACTAGCGGGCACCGGGGAGCTGTTTTTT.

Many counts were recorded for this clonotype. J is TRBJ2-1 and V is TRBV3-1, with 9 bases identical to TRBD1. This CDR3 is built from 14 residues. The germline V gene encodes CDR1 LGHDT and CDR2 YNNKEL (reference sequence). Trimming at V came to 4 bases and at J to 8 bases, leaving 6 bases not matched to a gene. CDR3 nucleotide sequence: TGTGCCAGCAGCCGCGGGACAGGGAAGTATGAGCAGTTCTTC. Translating gives CASSRGTGKYEQFF.

This clonotype was recorded at least ten times. The chain recombines TRBV9 with TRBJ2-6, with TRBD1 matching over 7 bases. Trimming cost V 2 bases and J 0 bases; bases outside gene matches: 8. The CDR3 sequence is 18 residues long. Germline CDR1 and CDR2: SGDLS and YYNGEE. Here the CDR3 reads CASSVPGQRYSGANVLTF. The CDR3 coding sequence is TGTGCCAGCAGCGTCCCGGGACAGCGCTACTCTGGGGCCAACGTCCTGACTTTC.